This T cell receptor beta chain is drawn from a study of T cell repertoires in cytomegalovirus infection. Overall study context: Matching HLA type and CMV infection were both indicated by public TCR beta signatures. The study, taken as a whole, reports: Based on cumulative public TCR beta family frequency, carriers of CMV plus the relevant HLA were identified. In two of eight donors, the top clonotype was HLA-C-restricted CMV-specific.

Germline values: CDR1 SGHTA, CDR2 FQGNSA. V was pared by 5 bases and J by 8 bases, with 7 bases of the junction left unmatched. The length of the CDR3 is 15 residues. Via MiXCR, TCRdb re-called the reads, giving one row per CDR3 protein. The sample has approximately 71,000 distinct CDR3 sequences, approximately 3.6% seen once. This clonotype was counted ten times or more. What it binds is not known. The chain employs TRBV7-2 and TRBJ1-5; 12 bases align to TRBD1. The clonotype comes from a human donor in good health (CMV status not recorded). Some clones in this sample may be carry-over from other donors' samples. Sequenced material: PBMCs. The CDR3 loop reads CASSEGTGGGEPQHF. The DNA of the CDR3 is TGTGCCAGCAGCGAAGGGACAGGGGGCGGGGAGCCCCAGCATTTT.